This TCR beta chain was profiled in a study of blood T cell repertoires in COVID-19. Turning to the study itself: Acute and convalescent COVID-19 samples came from the United States, Italy and Spain.

Clones were read by immunoSEQ multiplex PCR, and TCRdb kept only the in-frame ones, dropping some. Among over 250,000 clones listed, roughly four fifths were seen once. The CDR3 has 16 amino acids. J gave up 6 bases and V 6 bases, and 14 bases lay outside the gene matches. The germline V gene has CDR1 MGHRA and CDR2 YSYEKL. The clonotype comes from a woman aged 50 to 65 who had recovered from COVID-19. Sequencing was performed on peripheral blood. The chain couples TRBV4-1 to TRBJ2-3; the match to TRBD1 covers 8 bases. In nucleotides, the CDR3 is TGCGCCAGCAGTTTCCCTAGACAGGGGCTGGGGGATACGCAGTATTTT. Its protein product is CASSFPRQGLGDTQYF.